This is a list of T cell receptor beta chains from one sample in a study of blood T cell repertoires in COVID-19. Only in-frame clones appear in the TCRdb table, and some are missing; sequencing was by immunoSEQ multiplex PCR. The sample has about 50,000 clones; 89% are singletons. The sequenced sample was peripheral blood. Receptors originate from a woman of 80 years or more with acute or convalescent COVID-19. Each CDR3 is given with its conserved first and last residue.

TRBV14,TRBJ2-7,14,CASSQVGTLNRWYF
TRBV5-1,TRBJ2-3,13,CASSPGGTDTQYF
TRBV7-9,TRBJ2-3,14,CASGESGGVDTQYF
TRBV4-1,TRBJ2-3,14,CASSQVLGTDTQYF
TRBV28,TRBJ2-5,17,CASSSKIGQGEGETQYF
TRBV5-1,TRBJ2-2,15,CASSLIQGATGELFF
TRBV11-3,TRBJ2-1,14,CASSFGLAWNEQFF
TRBV10-3,TRBJ2-1,13,CAIAAVEVDEQFF
TRBV28,TRBJ2-4,16,CASRTRGAQAKNIQYF
TRBV3-1/TRBV3-2,TRBJ1-2,15,CASSLTATGADGYTF
TRBV2,TRBJ2-1,13,CASSVLSGNEQFF